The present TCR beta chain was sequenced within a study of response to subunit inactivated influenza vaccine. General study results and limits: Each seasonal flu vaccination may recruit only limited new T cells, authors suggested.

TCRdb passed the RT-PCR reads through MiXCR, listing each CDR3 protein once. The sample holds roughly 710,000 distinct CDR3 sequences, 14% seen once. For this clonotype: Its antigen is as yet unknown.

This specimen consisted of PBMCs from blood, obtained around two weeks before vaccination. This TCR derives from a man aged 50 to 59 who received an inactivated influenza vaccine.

The CDR3 is CASSSLWPNTEAFF. DNA for the CDR3: TGTGCCAGCAGCTCTTTATGGCCGAACACTGAAGCTTTCTTT. The chain carries TRBV7-9 and TRBJ1-1; D ambiguous. Germline CDR1 SEHNR, CDR2 FQNEAQ (reference sequence). This CDR3 is 14 amino acids long. V gave up 4 bases and J gave up 1 base, with 10 bases separating them.